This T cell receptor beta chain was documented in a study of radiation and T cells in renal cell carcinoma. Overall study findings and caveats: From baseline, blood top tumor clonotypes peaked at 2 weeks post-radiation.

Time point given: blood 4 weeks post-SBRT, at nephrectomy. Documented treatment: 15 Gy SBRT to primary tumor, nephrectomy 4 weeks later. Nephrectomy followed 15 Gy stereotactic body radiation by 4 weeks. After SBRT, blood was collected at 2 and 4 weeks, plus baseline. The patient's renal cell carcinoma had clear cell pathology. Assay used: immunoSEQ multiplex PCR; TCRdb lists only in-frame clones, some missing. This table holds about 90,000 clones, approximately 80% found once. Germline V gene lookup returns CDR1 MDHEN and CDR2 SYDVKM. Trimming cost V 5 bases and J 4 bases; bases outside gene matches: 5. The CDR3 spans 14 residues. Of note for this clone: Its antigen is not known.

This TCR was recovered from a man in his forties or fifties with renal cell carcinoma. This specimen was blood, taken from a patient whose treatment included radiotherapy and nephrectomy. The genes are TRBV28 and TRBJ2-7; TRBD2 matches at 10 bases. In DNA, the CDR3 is TGTGCCAGCAGTCCGGGACTAGCGCCTTACGAGCAGTACTTC. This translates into CASSPGLAPYEQYF.